This T cell receptor beta chain was documented in a study of CD8+CD57+ T cells in acquired aplastic anemia. Study at large: The average for DNA from sorted CD4+ and CD8+ cells was 3.2 ug.

Broader study findings: Patient and control CD8+ Simpson's diversity was not significantly different. Comparison of patients with controls identified roughly 30 shared CD8+ CDR3 sequences.

There are 13 residues in the CDR3. In germline, CDR1 is PRHDT, CDR2 FYEKMQ (reference sequence). The ends lost 6 bases at V and 4 bases at J; junction bases unmatched: 5. The use of genomic DNA as template underpinned the TCR beta VDJ and CDR3 profiling. TCRdb analysed the reads with MiXCR anew, one entry per CDR3 protein. In the table there are 150,000 to 200,000 distinct CDR3 sequences, around 48% of which are singletons. An expansion of CD8+CD57+ cells by flow cytometry had been shown in patients chosen for sequencing. The patients all had a severe acquired aplastic anemia diagnosis. This clonotype was recorded once. Antigen: not known.

The sample comprised sorted CD4+, CD8+, or CD8+CD57+ T cells (not recorded which) from PBMCs. This clonotype originated in a human donor with aplastic anemia. V usage is TRBV13 and J usage is TRBJ1-1; the match to TRBD1 covers 7 bases. The CDR3 DNA reads TGTGCCAGCAGTAAACAGGGGACCACTGAAGCTTTCTTT. This codes for CASSKQGTTEAFF.